The 23 T cell receptor beta chains below come from one sample, sequenced in a study of blood T cell repertoires in COVID-19. The repertoire was sequenced with immunoSEQ multiplex PCR; TCRdb's copy has only in-frame clones and lacks some. The repertoire includes approximately 300,000 clones, about 85% of them detected once, and about 2% sits in the top ten. Sequencing input: peripheral blood. The receptors here all came from a man aged 18 to 29 with active or convalescent COVID-19.

The sample holds one count of this clone. The chain carries TRBV5-8 and TRBJ2-3, with a tentative D call TRBD2 (6 bases). This CDR3 has 15 residues. Per germline, CDR1 SGHTS and CDR2 YDEGEE. Trimming took 4 bases from V and 2 from J, leaving 14 bases between them. CDR3 region: CASSATGTPTDTQYF. CDR3 bases: TGTGCCAGCAGCGCAACCGGGACTCCCACAGATACGCAGTATTTT.

This chain links TRBV29-1 with TRBJ2-1; tentative D call: TRBD1 (5 bases). CDR1 is SQVTM, CDR2 ANQGSEA, per germline. The CDR3 has 14 amino acids. V was trimmed by 6 bases and J by 4 bases, leaving 16 bases between them. The CDR3 nucleotides are TGCAGCGTCGCAAAGGGGAATTATTACAATGAGCAGTTCTTC. It translates to CSVAKGNYYNEQFF.

This clone was counted only a few times. This chain connects TRBV11-2 to TRBJ1-1, with a weak D call TRBD1 (6 bases). This CDR3 is built from 14 residues. CDR1 is SGHAT, CDR2 FQNNGV, per germline. The ends were cut back, 5 bases at V and 1 base at J, with 11 bases in the middle. The CDR3 is CASSIGTSNTEAFF. CDR3 nucleotides: TGTGCCAGCAGCATAGGGACATCGAACACTGAAGCTTTCTTT.

V and J are TRBV19 and TRBJ2-2; 7 bases fit TRBD1. The CDR3 loop spans 15 amino acids. Trimming cost V 5 bases and J 1 base; bases outside gene matches: 4. Germline V CDR1 and CDR2: LNHDA, SQIVND (reference sequence). Here the CDR3 reads CASSLGQVNTGELFF. The CDR3 DNA reads as TGTGCCAGTAGTTTAGGACAGGTGAACACCGGGGAGCTGTTTTTT.

The chain carries TRBV7-9 and TRBJ1-5; weak D call: TRBD1 (6 bases). The V end was cut by 5 bases, the J end by 3 bases, with 11 bases between. From germline, CDR1 is SEHNR and CDR2 FQNEAQ (reference sequence). The CDR3 spans 14 residues. This chain's CDR3 is CASSPDSINQPQHF. The CDR3 coding sequence is TGTGCCAGCAGCCCGGACAGCATCAATCAGCCCCAGCATTTT.

The V and J genes are TRBV28 and TRBJ1-5, with TRBD1 matching over 9 bases. The V segment lost 6 bases and the J segment 1 base; nucleotides outside the gene matches: 10. Germline loops: CDR1 MDHEN, CDR2 SYDVKM. The CDR3 spans 17 residues. The CDR3: CASSQNRGRRSNQPQHF. DNA for the CDR3: TGTGCCAGCAGCCAGAACAGGGGGCGTAGGAGCAATCAGCCCCAGCATTTT. Supplemented by reference TRBV28 and TRBJ1-5, the full variable domain reads DVKVTQSSRYLVKRTGEKVFLECVQDMDHENMFWYRQDPGLGLRLIYFSYDVKMKEKGDIPEGYSVSREKKERFSLILESASTNQTSMYLCASSQNRGRRSNQPQHFGDGTRLSIL.

The chain combines TRBV4-1 with TRBJ1-4; the match to TRBD1 covers 7 bases. The germline CDR1 and CDR2 sequences are MGHRA and YSYEKL. The CDR3 totals 14 residues. Germline trimming cut 6 bases from V and 4 bases from J; bases unmatched to any gene: 5. CDR3 sequence: CASRPRDSNEKLFF. For the CDR3, the DNA is TGCGCCAGCAGGCCCCGGGACAGTAATGAAAAACTGTTTTTT.

This clone has a single count. This chain joins TRBV3-1 (or the pseudogene TRBV3-2) and TRBJ1-5; 7 nucleotides match TRBD1. Germline V lookup: CDR1 LGHDT, CDR2 YNNKEL (reference sequence). There are 16 residues in the CDR3. J gave up 5 bases and V 2 bases, and 9 bases lay outside the gene matches. The CDR3 loop is CASSQKPRDRDQPQHF. For the CDR3, the DNA is TGTGCCAGCAGCCAAAAGCCCAGGGACAGAGATCAGCCCCAGCATTTT.

In nucleotides, the CDR3 is TGTGCCAGCAGCACCCCAGCGGGGGTTGGGGCTTTCTTT. Translated, it gives CASSTPAGVGAFF. This chain uses TRBV5-6 with TRBJ1-1, with D perhaps TRBD1 (5 bases). CDR3 size: 13 residues. Germline CDR1 is SGHDT and CDR2 is YYEEEE. The V end was cut by 4 bases, the J end by 11 bases, with 18 bases between.

The chain employs TRBV9 and TRBJ1-2, with 7 bases fitting TRBD1. J was trimmed by 4 bases and V by 0 bases; bases with no gene match: 6. CDR3 length equals 15 residues. The germline gives CDR1 SGDLS, CDR2 YYNGEE. Here the CDR3 reads CASSVEGGTGYGYTF. Written as DNA, the CDR3 is TGTGCCAGCAGCGTAGAAGGGGGCACGGGCTATGGCTACACCTTC.

The chain is built from TRBV7-8 and TRBJ1-5; D gene unclear. The V gene lost 3 bases and the J gene lost 5 bases, with 8 bases spanning the gap. Germline V gene data show CDR1 as SGHVS and CDR2 as FQNEAQ. The length of the CDR3 is 13 residues. The CDR3 reads CASSLASYQPQHF. CDR3 in DNA: TGTGCCAGCAGCTTGGCATCGTATCAGCCCCAGCATTTT.

This rearrangement joins TRBV16 to TRBJ2-7, with D unresolved. CDR3 length: 16 amino acids. Trimming took off 4 bases at V and 1 base at J, with 17 bases between the two ends. CDR1 is KGHSY and CDR2 is FQNENV in the germline V gene. For the CDR3, the DNA is TGTGCCAGCAGCCCCCAGGTGGGCCAGCCATCCTACGAGCAGTACTTC. It encodes CASSPQVGQPSYEQYF.

The chain joins TRBV10-1 to TRBJ2-7; D might be TRBD1 (6 bases). Per germline, CDR1 WNHNN and CDR2 SYGVQD (reference sequence). The CDR3 is 14 amino acids. With 1 base removed from V and 3 bases from J, the gap between germline ends came to 10 bases. CDR3 nucleotides: TGCGCCAGCAGTGAGTTTGGACAGAGCTACGAGCAGTACTTC. Translation gives CASSEFGQSYEQYF.

The genes are TRBV27 and TRBJ1-2; 11 positions match TRBD1. CDR3 length equals 17 residues. Germline CDR1 is MNHEY and CDR2 is SMNVEV (reference sequence). With V trimmed by 5 bases and J by 7 bases, 15 bases remained unmatched. The CDR3 sequence: CASSPRTGGLTLFGYTF. The CDR3 nucleotides are TGTGCCAGCAGTCCGCGGACAGGGGGCTTGACGCTCTTTGGCTACACCTTC.

V gene TRBV18 combines with J gene TRBJ1-6; D is undetermined. CDR1 KGHSH and CDR2 LQKENI come from the germline V gene. This CDR3 spans 15 amino acids. V was clipped by 6 bases and J by 7 bases, with 16 bases between them. DNA of the CDR3: TGTGCCAGCTCGAGCAGCGACCGTTCAAATTCACCCCTCCACTTT. This sequence encodes CASSSSDRSNSPLHF.

The chain combines TRBV7-9 with TRBJ1-2, with D unclear. V lost 1 base to trimming and J lost 5 bases, with 14 bases between them. The CDR3 length is 15 residues. Germline-derived CDR1 and CDR2 are SEHNR and FQNEAQ (reference sequence). CDR3 amino acids: CASSLVAPGGYGYTF. The CDR3 DNA is TGTGCCAGCAGCTTAGTTGCCCCGGGCGGGTATGGCTACACCTTC.

V usage is TRBV28 and J usage is TRBJ1-4, with TRBD1 matching over 8 bases. J gave up 6 bases and V 6 bases, and 6 bases lay outside the gene matches. The CDR3 spans 14 residues. CDR1 and CDR2 (germline): MDHEN, SYDVKM. CDR3 sequence reads: CASSSTGVDEKLFF. As DNA, the CDR3 is TGTGCCAGCAGCTCGACAGGGGTAGATGAAAAACTGTTTTTT.

On this clone: Other DNA variants within this sample encode the same CDR3. The rearrangement links TRBV7-9 to TRBJ1-1, with 8 bases lining up with TRBD1. After removal of 8 bases from V and 4 bases from J, the junction contained 3 bases not matched to a gene. The CDR3 is 12 amino acids. CDR1 SEHNR and CDR2 FQNEAQ come from the germline V gene (reference sequence). The CDR3 nucleotides read TGTGCCAGCGCACAGGGGGGCACTGAAGCTTTCTTT. Encoded protein: CASAQGGTEAFF.

This clone was detected once. The rearrangement joins TRBV25-1 to TRBJ2-6, with D uncertain. Trimming removed 0 bases from V and 0 bases from J, with 9 bases in between. The CDR3 consists of 17 residues. CDR1 MGHDK and CDR2 SYGVNS come from the germline V gene. The CDR3 spells CASSEYRSGSGANVLTF. CDR3 nucleotide sequence: TGTGCCAGCAGTGAATACCGGAGTGGCTCTGGGGCCAACGTCCTGACTTTC.

The chain links TRBV10-3 to TRBJ2-1, with TRBD2 matching 11 bases. The CDR3 has 16 amino acids. Trimming took 0 bases from V and 5 from J; bases not matched to a gene: 3. The germline V gene encodes CDR1 ENHRY and CDR2 SYGVKD. The CDR3 loop reads CAISESLAGGDNEQFF. CDR3 nucleotide sequence: TGTGCCATCAGTGAGTCCCTAGCGGGAGGAGACAATGAGCAGTTCTTC.

The sample holds one count of this clone. The rearrangement uses TRBV6-5 and TRBJ2-1; weak D call: TRBD1 (5 bases). V dropped 6 bases and J dropped 0 bases, with 12 bases sitting between them. The CDR3 is 15 amino acids. Germline loops: CDR1 MNHEY, CDR2 SVGAGI. The DNA of the CDR3 is TGTGCCAGCAGAAGACAGCAAAGCTCCTACAATGAGCAGTTCTTC. It codes for CASRRQQSSYNEQFF.

Written as DNA, the CDR3 is TGTGCCAGTAGCCCGACAGGAGTCAATTCACCCCTCCACTTT. Translating it yields CASSPTGVNSPLHF. The chain is built from TRBV19 and TRBJ1-6, with D possibly matching TRBD1 (6 bases). The CDR3 has 14 residues. The V and J ends lost 6 bases and 7 bases respectively, with 13 bases between them. Germline CDR1 LNHDA, CDR2 SQIVND (reference sequence).

V gene TRBV7-9 combines with J gene TRBJ2-7; D possibly corresponds to TRBD2 (5 bases). The CDR3 sequence is 16 residues long. V was pared by 5 bases and J by 0 bases, with 17 bases between. Per the germline V gene, CDR1 is SEHNR and CDR2 is FQNEAQ (reference sequence). This chain's CDR3 is CASSPRSPGSSYEQYF. The CDR3, as DNA: TGTGCCAGCAGCCCACGATCTCCGGGGAGCTCCTACGAGCAGTACTTC.